A single sample is the source of the 17 T cell receptor beta chains below, sequenced in a study of PD-1 blockade in mismatch repair-deficient tumors. Sequenced by immunoSEQ multiplex PCR; TCRdb stores in-frame clones only, minus some. Counted here are 25,000 to 30,000 clones, 70% to 85% occurring once; the ten biggest clones make up over 2.5%. The sequencing used PBMCs, collected before pembrolizumab treatment. These receptor sequences come from an adult with mismatch repair-deficient cancer.

The genes are TRBV7-9 and TRBJ1-2; a weak D match, TRBD1 (5 bases). Trimming took 1 base from V and 3 from J, leaving 18 bases between them. CDR3 length equals 17 residues. CDR1 is SEHNR, CDR2 FQNEAQ, per germline (reference sequence). The CDR3 region is CASSLEPMAGKDYGYTF. The DNA for the CDR3 is TGTGCCAGCAGCTTAGAACCGATGGCAGGGAAGGACTATGGCTACACCTTC. Looking up the rest from reference TRBV7-9 and TRBJ1-2 gives the full variable domain: DTGVSQNPRHKITKRGQNVTFRCDPISEHNRLYWYRQTLGQGPEFLTYFQNEAQLEKSRLLSDRFSAERPKGSFSTLEIQRTEQGDSAMYLCASSLEPMAGKDYGYTFGSGTRLTVV.

In DNA form, the CDR3 reads TGTGCCAGTAGTATTGGCGGAGAGACCCAGTACTTC. Amino acids: CASSIGGETQYF. The chain employs TRBV19 and TRBJ2-5; no reliable D call. Trimming took 3 bases from V and 4 from J, leaving 6 bases between them. The V gene's germline CDR1 is LNHDA and CDR2 SQIVND (reference sequence). The CDR3 covers 12 residues.

The chain couples TRBV30 to TRBJ2-4, with 11 bases identical to TRBD1. The CDR3 sequence is 15 residues long. CDR1 is GTSNPN, CDR2 SVGIG, per germline (reference sequence). The V gene end was trimmed by 3 bases and the J gene end by 0 bases; junction bases not matched to a gene: 1. CDR3: CAWSGTGGAKNIQYF. The CDR3 region has the DNA TGTGCCTGGAGCGGGACAGGGGGAGCCAAAAACATTCAGTACTTC.

Here the CDR3 reads CASKITGVGLSYEQYF. The CDR3 coding sequence is TGTGCCAGCAAGATTACCGGGGTAGGCCTTTCCTACGAGCAGTACTTC. The genes are TRBV28 and TRBJ2-7, with D perhaps TRBD2 (5 bases). In germline, CDR1 is MDHEN, CDR2 SYDVKM. The V end lost 7 bases, the J end lost 1 base, and 20 bases lay between the germline ends. This CDR3 is 16 amino acids long.

This clone was seen a handful of times. This chain links TRBV19 with TRBJ1-1; no firm D call. V was pared by 5 bases and J by 1 base, with 14 bases between. This CDR3 has 15 amino acids. Germline V lookup: CDR1 LNHDA, CDR2 SQIVND (reference sequence). CDR3 sequence (DNA): TGTGCCAGTAGTCCCTGGCTCACGCAGAACACTGAAGCTTTCTTT. Its translation: CASSPWLTQNTEAFF.

V gene TRBV4-1 combines with J gene TRBJ2-3, with 10 bases identical to TRBD2. CDR3 length: 17 amino acids. Trimming took 2 bases from V and 9 from J; bases not matched to a gene: 14. Germline-derived CDR1 and CDR2 are MGHRA and YSYEKL. CDR3 region: CASSQQTSGTAVGTQYF. CDR3 coding DNA: TGCGCCAGCAGCCAACAAACTAGCGGGACCGCGGTGGGGACGCAGTATTTT.

The chain has TRBV18 and TRBJ2-5; TRBD2 matches at 9 bases. V shed 0 bases, J shed 4 bases, and the junction held 9 bases outside the gene matches. The CDR3 contains 17 residues. From germline, CDR1 is KGHSH and CDR2 LQKENI. CDR3 in DNA: TGTGCCAGCTCACCACCCAAAATAGCGGGAGTATTAGAGACCCAGTACTTC. Translating it yields CASSPPKIAGVLETQYF. The variable domain in full, with the rest retrieved from reference TRBV18 and TRBJ2-5, is NAGVMQNPRHLVRRRGQEARLRCSPMKGHSHVYWYRQLPEEGLKFMVYLQKENIIDESGMPKERFSAEFPKEGPSILRIQQVVRGDSAAYFCASSPPKIAGVLETQYFGPGTRLLVL.

The chain links TRBV6-6 to TRBJ2-3; the match to TRBD1 covers 9 bases. Germline CDR1 MNHNY, CDR2 SVGAGI (reference sequence). The junction had 7 bases not matched to a gene; V was cut back by 3 bases and J by 9 bases. The CDR3 loop spans 14 amino acids. The CDR3 loop reads CASSYEGQGRTQYF. CDR3 in DNA: TGTGCCAGCAGTTATGAGGGACAGGGCAGGACGCAGTATTTT.

The chain carries TRBV28 and TRBJ2-7, with D possibly matching TRBD2 (5 bases). The CDR3 has 15 residues. Between the trimmed V and J ends, which lost 2 bases and 7 bases, there was a span of 18 bases. Looked up from germline, CDR1 is MDHEN and CDR2 is SYDVKM. In DNA, the CDR3 is TGTGCCAGCAGTTTAGGGCTGTCCGGGGTAAGAGAGCAGTACTTC. This translates into CASSLGLSGVREQYF. The full variable domain, with the rest looked up from reference TRBV28 and TRBJ2-7, is DVKVTQSSRYLVKRTGEKVFLECVQDMDHENMFWYRQDPGLGLRLIYFSYDVKMKEKGDIPEGYSVSREKKERFSLILESASTNQTSMYLCASSLGLSGVREQYFGPGTRLTVT.

The chain employs TRBV7-2 and TRBJ2-3; D is ambiguous. Deletions cut 2 bases from V and 3 bases from J, with 15 bases between. CDR1 is SGHTA, CDR2 FQGNSA, per germline. The length of the CDR3 is 16 residues. The CDR3 reads CASSLRGLHLTDTQYF. CDR3 sequence (DNA): TGTGCCAGCAGCTTACGTGGCCTTCACCTTACAGATACGCAGTATTTT.

This clone was seen just once. The chain is built from TRBV9 and TRBJ1-1; D unclear. Trimming removed 3 bases from V and 0 bases from J, with 12 bases in between. CDR1 is SGDLS and CDR2 is YYNGEE in the germline V gene. CDR3 length: 15 residues. Here the CDR3 reads CASSGSLDMNTEAFF. CDR3 sequence (DNA): TGTGCCAGCAGCGGGTCCCTTGACATGAACACTGAAGCTTTCTTT.

The chain recombines TRBV7-3 with TRBJ2-7; TRBD2 matches at 13 bases. V lost 1 base and J lost 3; bases outside the gene matches: 9. This CDR3 is 18 amino acids long. Germline CDR1 is SGHTA and CDR2 is FQGTGA. Here the CDR3 reads CASSLKGRRLAGGYEQYF. Written as DNA, the CDR3 is TGTGCCAGCAGCTTAAAGGGCAGGCGACTAGCGGGAGGCTACGAGCAGTACTTC.

This chain connects TRBV2 to TRBJ1-4; the match to TRBD1 covers 9 bases. The CDR3 loop spans 13 amino acids. Per germline, CDR1 SNHLY and CDR2 FYNNEI. V shed 4 bases, J shed 6 bases, and the junction held 0 bases outside the gene matches. Here the CDR3 DNA reads TGTGCCAGCAGTGGGGACAGGGATGAAAAACTGTTTTTT. Protein: CASSGDRDEKLFF.

A few counts support this clone. A junction end diverges from the germline sequence, so it may reflect a read error. The chain carries TRBV28 and TRBJ2-7; 8 nucleotides align to TRBD2. Germline V lookup: CDR1 MDHEN, CDR2 SYDVKM. The CDR3 loop spans 13 amino acids. CDR3: CASIAGTSHEQYF. For the CDR3, the DNA is TGTGCCAGCATAGCGGGGACCTCCCACGAGCAGTACTTC.

This chain links TRBV27 with TRBJ2-2; a possible D gene is TRBD2 (6 bases). Trimming took off 2 bases at V and 8 bases at J, with 12 bases between the two ends. Germline assignment: CDR1 MNHEY and CDR2 SMNVEV (reference sequence). The CDR3 has 14 residues. The CDR3, as DNA: TGTGCCAGCAGTTTAGGGAAGGGGACTGGGGAGCTGTTTTTT. It specifies CASSLGKGTGELFF.

The rearrangement joins TRBV5-6 to TRBJ1-3, with a weak D call TRBD1 (6 bases). Trimming took 1 base from V and 0 from J, leaving 11 bases between them. CDR1 SGHDT and CDR2 YYEEEE come from the germline V gene. CDR3 length equals 16 residues. CDR3 in DNA: TGTGCCAGCAGCTTGACAGGGCCGTACTCTGGAAACACCATATATTTT. Translated, it gives CASSLTGPYSGNTIYF.

V and J are TRBV28 and TRBJ1-2, with D perhaps TRBD1 (5 bases). The CDR3 totals 13 residues. Germline V gene lookup returns CDR1 MDHEN and CDR2 SYDVKM. V gave up 6 bases and J gave up 0 bases, with 8 bases separating them. CDR3 in DNA: TGTGCCAGCAGGACAGACACTAACTATGGCTACACCTTC. This codes for CASRTDTNYGYTF.